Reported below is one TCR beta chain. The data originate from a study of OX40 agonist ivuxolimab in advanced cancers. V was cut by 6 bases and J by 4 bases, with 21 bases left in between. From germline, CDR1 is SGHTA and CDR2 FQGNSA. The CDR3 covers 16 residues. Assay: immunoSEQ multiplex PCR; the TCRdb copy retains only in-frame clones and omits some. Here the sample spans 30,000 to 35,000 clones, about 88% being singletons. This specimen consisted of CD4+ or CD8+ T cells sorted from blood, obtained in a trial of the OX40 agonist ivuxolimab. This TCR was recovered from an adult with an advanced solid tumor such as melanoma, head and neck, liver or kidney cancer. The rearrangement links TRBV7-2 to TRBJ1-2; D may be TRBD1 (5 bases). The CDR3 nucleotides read TGTGCCAGCAGTCCAACCCGGGGGAAGCGGGGCTATGGCTACACCTTC. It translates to CASSPTRGKRGYGYTF. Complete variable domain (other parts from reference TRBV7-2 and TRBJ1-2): GAGVSQSPSNKVTEKGKDVELRCDPISGHTALYWYRQSLGQGLEFLIYFQGNSAPDKSGLPSDRFSAERTGGSVSTLTIQRTQQEDSAVYLCASSPTRGKRGYGYTFGSGTRLTVV.